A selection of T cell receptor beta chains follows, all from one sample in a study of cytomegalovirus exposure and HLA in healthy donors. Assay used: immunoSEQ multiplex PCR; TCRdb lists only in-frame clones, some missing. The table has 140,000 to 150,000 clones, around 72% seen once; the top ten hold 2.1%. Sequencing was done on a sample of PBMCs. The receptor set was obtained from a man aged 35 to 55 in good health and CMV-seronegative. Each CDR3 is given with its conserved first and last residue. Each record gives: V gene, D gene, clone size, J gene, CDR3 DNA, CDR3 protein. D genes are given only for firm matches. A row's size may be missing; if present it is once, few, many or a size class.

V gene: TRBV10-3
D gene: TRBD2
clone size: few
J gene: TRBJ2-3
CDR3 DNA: TGTGCCATCAATGGAGCGGGATCTAGCACAGATACGCAGTATTTT
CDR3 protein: CAINGAGSSTDTQYF

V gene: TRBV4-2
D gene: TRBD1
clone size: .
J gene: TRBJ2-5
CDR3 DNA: TGTGCCAGCAGCCAACAGGACAGGGCAGAAGAGACCCAGTACTTC
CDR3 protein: CASSQQDRAEETQYF

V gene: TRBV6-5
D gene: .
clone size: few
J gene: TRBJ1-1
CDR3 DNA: TGTGCCAGCAGTTACCGGAGTCTGAACACTGAAGCTTTCTTT
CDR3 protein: CASSYRSLNTEAFF

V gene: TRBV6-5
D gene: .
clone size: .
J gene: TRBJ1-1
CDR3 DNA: TGTGCCAGCAGGGAGGATTGGGTGCCGAACACTGAAGCTTTCTTT
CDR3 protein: CASREDWVPNTEAFF

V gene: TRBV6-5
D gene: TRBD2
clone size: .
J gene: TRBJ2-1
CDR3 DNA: TGTGCCAGCAGTTACTCAGCGGGGGGGCCTTTTGAGCAGTTCTTC
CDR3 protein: CASSYSAGGPFEQFF

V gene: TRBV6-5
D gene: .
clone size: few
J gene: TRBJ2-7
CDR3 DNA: TGTGCCAGCAATAGAGGAACAGGGAACACCTACGAGCAGTACTTC
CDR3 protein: CASNRGTGNTYEQYF

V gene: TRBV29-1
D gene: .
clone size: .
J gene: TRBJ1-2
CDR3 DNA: TGCAGCGTCGCGGTGAGCGGGGCTGGCTACACCTTC
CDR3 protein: CSVAVSGAGYTF

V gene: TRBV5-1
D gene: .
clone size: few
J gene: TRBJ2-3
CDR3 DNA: TGCGCCAGCAGCTACAGGGGAGGAGCAGATACGCAGTATTTT
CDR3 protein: CASSYRGGADTQYF

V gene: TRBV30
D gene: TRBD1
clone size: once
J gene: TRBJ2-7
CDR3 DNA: TGTGCCTGGAGGGTTCGGGACAGACCGTACGAGCAGTACTTC
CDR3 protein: CAWRVRDRPYEQYF

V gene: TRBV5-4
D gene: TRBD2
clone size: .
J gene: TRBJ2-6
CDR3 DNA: TGTGCCAGCAGCCCGGGAGGGGTTAAAGGGGCCAACGTCCTGACTTTC
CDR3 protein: CASSPGGVKGANVLTF

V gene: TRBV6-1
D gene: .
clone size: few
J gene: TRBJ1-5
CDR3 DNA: TGTGCCAGCAGTGAAGGGGAAGGGGCTCCTCCCACCCCCCAGCATTTT
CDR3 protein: CASSEGEGAPPTPQHF

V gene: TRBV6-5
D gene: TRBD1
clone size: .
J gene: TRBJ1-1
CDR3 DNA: TGTGCCAGCAAGAACGACAGGGGGTCGAACACTGAAGCTTTCTTT
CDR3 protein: CASKNDRGSNTEAFF

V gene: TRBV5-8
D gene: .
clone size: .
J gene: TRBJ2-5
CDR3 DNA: TGTGCCAGCAGCTTGAGGGGAGGTACGGAGACCCAGTACTTC
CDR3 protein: CASSLRGGTETQYF

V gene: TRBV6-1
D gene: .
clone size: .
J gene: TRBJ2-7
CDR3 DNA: TGTGCCAGCAGTGGCCCCGGGGGACAGCGAGCTTCCTACGAGCAGTACTTC
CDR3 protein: CASSGPGGQRASYEQYF

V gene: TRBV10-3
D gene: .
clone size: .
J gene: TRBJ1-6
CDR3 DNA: TGTGCCATCAGCAATCAGGGGCCACCCCTCAACTTT
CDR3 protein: CAISNQGPPLNF

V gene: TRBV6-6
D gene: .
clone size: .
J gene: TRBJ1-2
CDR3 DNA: TGTGCCAGCGGATGGGGGGGATCTGGCTACACCTTC
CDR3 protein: CASGWGGSGYTF

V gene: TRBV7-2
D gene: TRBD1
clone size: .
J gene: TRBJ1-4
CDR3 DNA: TGTGCCAGCAGCTCTGGGGGACAGGGTAATGAAAAACTGTTTTTT
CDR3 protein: CASSSGGQGNEKLFF

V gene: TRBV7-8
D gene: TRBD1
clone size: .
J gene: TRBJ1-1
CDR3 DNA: TGTGCCAGCAGCTTAGGGACAGGGAACACTGAAGCTTTCTTT
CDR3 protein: CASSLGTGNTEAFF

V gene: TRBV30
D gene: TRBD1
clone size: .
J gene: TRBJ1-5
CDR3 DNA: TGTGCCTGGAGTGTACGCGACAGGGGGTCTTATCAGCCCCAGCATTTT
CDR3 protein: CAWSVRDRGSYQPQHF

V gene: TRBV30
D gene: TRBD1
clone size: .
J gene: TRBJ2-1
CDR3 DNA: TGTGCCTGGACCGGGACAGGGGGTCCCTACAATGAGCAGTTCTTC
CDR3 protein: CAWTGTGGPYNEQFF

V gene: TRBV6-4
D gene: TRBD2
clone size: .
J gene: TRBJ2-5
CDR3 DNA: TGTGCCAGCAGTGTAGTTAGCGGGGGGAGGGGAATGGGTCAAGAGACCCAGTACTTC
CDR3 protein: CASSVVSGGRGMGQETQYF

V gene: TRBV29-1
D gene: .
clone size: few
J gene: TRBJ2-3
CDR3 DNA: TGCAGCGTTGAAGAGGGCCGGAGCGGATCAGATACGCAGTATTTT
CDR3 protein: CSVEEGRSGSDTQYF

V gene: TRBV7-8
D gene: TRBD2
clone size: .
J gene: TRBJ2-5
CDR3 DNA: TGTGCCAGCAGCCAGACTAGCCGGGAGACCCAGTACTTC
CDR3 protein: CASSQTSRETQYF

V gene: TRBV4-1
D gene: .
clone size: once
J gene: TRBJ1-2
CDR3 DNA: TGCGCCAGCAGCCGTAGAGTGGCAGGGGCGCAGGATGGCTACACCTTC
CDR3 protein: CASSRRVAGAQDGYTF

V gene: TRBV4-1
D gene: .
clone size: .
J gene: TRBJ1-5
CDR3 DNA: TGCGCCAGCAGAATCGGGGATAATAGCAATCAGCCCCAGCATTTT
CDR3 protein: CASRIGDNSNQPQHF

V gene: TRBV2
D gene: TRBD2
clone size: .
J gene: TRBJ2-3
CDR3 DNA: TGTGCCACTCTAGCGGGGGTTGTCACAGATACGCAGTATTTT
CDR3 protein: CATLAGVVTDTQYF

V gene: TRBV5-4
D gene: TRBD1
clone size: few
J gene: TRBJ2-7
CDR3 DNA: TGTGCCAGCAGTCTTCCGGGACAGGGCATGCCCGAGCAGTACTTC
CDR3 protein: CASSLPGQGMPEQYF

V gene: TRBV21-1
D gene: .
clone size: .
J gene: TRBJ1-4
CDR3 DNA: TGTGCCAGCAGCAAATGGAGGGTAGTTGAAAAACTGTTTTTT
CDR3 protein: CASSKWRVVEKLFF